One sample yielded the 16 T cell receptor beta chains listed below, sequenced in a study of siplizumab effects on memory and regulatory T cells. Some clones are missing from TCRdb's copy, which holds only in-frame ones; the method was immunoSEQ multiplex PCR. The sample has about 99,000 clones, more than 85% seen once; the top ten hold approximately 0.58%. The sample was Tregs sorted from blood. The origin of the receptors is a human donor in good health.

This clone was found once. The chain couples TRBV6-1 to TRBJ1-2; TRBD1 agrees at 11 bases. CDR1 MNHNS and CDR2 SASEGT come from the germline V gene. V shed 6 bases, J shed 10 bases, and the junction held 4 bases outside the gene matches. This CDR3 has 12 residues. CDR3 DNA: TGTGCCAGCAGGGTGGACAGGGGGCCCTACACCTTC. Translated, it gives CASRVDRGPYTF.

This clone occurred a few times. This sequence joins TRBV11-2 and TRBJ1-2; possible D gene TRBD1, 5 bases. Trimming left V 3 bases short and J 4 bases short, with 12 bases between. This CDR3 region has 14 residues. Germline V gene data show CDR1 as SGHAT and CDR2 as FQNNGV. The CDR3 sequence: CASSLGPLSYGYTF. CDR3 nucleotide sequence: TGTGCCAGCAGCTTGGGACCGTTATCCTATGGCTACACCTTC.

The chain carries TRBV5-1 and TRBJ2-7; TRBD2 matches at 11 bases. J was trimmed by 2 bases and V by 0 bases; bases with no gene match: 7. The CDR3 length is 17 residues. The germline V gene has CDR1 SGHRS and CDR2 YFSETQ. The CDR3 reads CASSLDSSGGTAYEQYF. Written as DNA, the CDR3 is TGCGCCAGCAGCTTGGATTCTAGCGGGGGGACAGCCTACGAGCAGTACTTC. The full variable domain, its missing parts supplied by reference TRBV5-1 and TRBJ2-7, is KAGVTQTPRYLIKTRGQQVTLSCSPISGHRSVSWYQQTPGQGLQFLFEYFSETQRNKGNFPGRFSGRQFSNSRSEMNVSTLELGDSALYLCASSLDSSGGTAYEQYFGPGTRLTVT.

The chain uses TRBV15 and TRBJ2-6; TRBD2 might be the D (6 bases). The CDR3 is made up of 15 amino acids. V lost 4 bases and J 4 bases, leaving 11 bases between the germline ends. Germline CDR1 reads LNHNV; CDR2 reads YYDKDF (reference sequence). The CDR3 region is CATSKGLEGANVLTF. CDR3 in DNA: TGTGCCACCAGCAAGGGACTGGAGGGGGCCAACGTCCTGACTTTC.

The chain combines TRBV19 with TRBJ2-7; D is possibly TRBD2 (6 bases). Germline CDR1 reads LNHDA; CDR2 reads SQIVND (reference sequence). V lost 4 bases and J lost 2, with 15 bases in between. This CDR3 has 15 amino acids. In nucleotides, the CDR3 is TGTGCCAGTAGTACAGGAGGAGGGCATCCCTACGAGCAGTACTTC. This translates into CASSTGGGHPYEQYF. The full variable domain, rest sourced from reference TRBV19 and TRBJ2-7, is DGGITQSPKYLFRKEGQNVTLSCEQNLNHDAMYWYRQDPGQGLRLIYYSQIVNDFQKGDIAEGYSVSREKKESFPLTVTSAQKNPTAFYLCASSTGGGHPYEQYFGPGTRLTVT.

The chain uses TRBV4-3 and TRBJ2-5; D might be TRBD2 (5 bases). The CDR3 sequence is 14 residues long. Trimming removed 1 base at V and 2 bases at J, with 8 bases between. Germline CDR1 is LGHNA and CDR2 is YSLEER. The CDR3 DNA reads TGCGCCAGCAGCCAAGCAGCGGAGCAAGAGACCCAGTACTTC. This gives the protein CASSQAAEQETQYF.

The chain couples TRBV18 to TRBJ2-5; a possible D gene is TRBD2 (5 bases). Germline V gene sequence: CDR1 KGHSH, CDR2 LQKENI. The CDR3 sequence is 17 residues long. Trimming removed 3 bases at V and 4 bases at J, with 21 bases between. Written as DNA, the CDR3 is TGTGCCAGCTCACCCACGCGGGCCTTTGGTCAAAGAGAGACCCAGTACTTC. Translating it yields CASSPTRAFGQRETQYF.

This clone showed up just once. The CDR3 protein is CASSIRGTGLGQPQHF. CDR3 nucleotides: TGTGCCAGTAGTATACGCGGGACAGGGTTAGGTCAGCCCCAGCATTTT. The V gene is TRBV19, the J gene TRBJ1-5; TRBD1 aligns across 9 bases. This CDR3 spans 16 amino acids. CDR1 LNHDA and CDR2 SQIVND come from the germline V gene (reference sequence). V lost 2 bases, J lost 6 bases, and 8 bases stayed unmatched.

This chain links TRBV6-4 with TRBJ2-1; 10 bases are a match to TRBD2. After removal of 0 bases from V and 6 bases from J, the junction contained 8 bases not matched to a gene. Germline CDR1 and CDR2: MRHNA and SNTAGT. This CDR3 spans 17 amino acids. The CDR3 DNA reads TGTGCCAGCAGTGACTCTCCGCTAGCGGGAGTTATCAATGAGCAGTTCTTC. It specifies CASSDSPLAGVINEQFF.

The chain employs TRBV7-8 and TRBJ2-7; D ambiguous. Germline V gene data show CDR1 as SGHVS and CDR2 as FQNEAQ. The length of the CDR3 is 14 residues. Trimming took 4 bases from V and 0 from J, leaving 10 bases between them. CDR3 region: CASSSFFPSYEQYF. The CDR3 DNA sequence: TGTGCCAGCAGCTCCTTCTTCCCCTCCTACGAGCAGTACTTC.

The V gene is TRBV7-9, the J gene TRBJ2-5; maybe TRBD1 (6 bases). Trimming removed 5 bases from V and 4 bases from J, with 11 bases in between. This CDR3 has 13 amino acids. The V gene's germline CDR1 is SEHNR and CDR2 FQNEAQ (reference sequence). This chain's CDR3 is CASSVGQRETQYF. The CDR3 region has the DNA TGTGCCAGCAGCGTAGGACAGAGAGAGACCCAGTACTTC.

This chain connects TRBV20-1 to TRBJ2-7, with unresolved D. This CDR3 is built from 10 residues. V shed 7 bases and J shed 6 bases, with 10 bases lying between them. Germline CDR1 DFQATT, CDR2 SNEGSKA (reference sequence). CDR3 bases: TGCAGTGTATTCCTCGGCGAGCAGTACTTC. Its translation is CSVFLGEQYF.

This chain uses TRBV19 with TRBJ2-7; TRBD1 agrees at 10 bases. Trimming at V came to 5 bases and at J to 5 bases, leaving 9 bases not matched to a gene. Germline V lookup: CDR1 LNHDA, CDR2 SQIVND (reference sequence). The CDR3 is 15 residues long. CDR3 bases: TGTGCCAGTAGTCCCGGGACAGGGGAGCGAAACGAGCAGTACTTC. Protein: CASSPGTGERNEQYF. Based on the CDR3 plus reference TRBV19 and TRBJ2-7, the full variable domain is DGGITQSPKYLFRKEGQNVTLSCEQNLNHDAMYWYRQDPGQGLRLIYYSQIVNDFQKGDIAEGYSVSREKKESFPLTVTSAQKNPTAFYLCASSPGTGERNEQYFGPGTRLTVT.

The chain employs TRBV5-4 and TRBJ2-3; 10 nucleotides align to TRBD2. The CDR3 runs to 14 residues. V gave up 4 bases and J gave up 3 bases; unmatched junction bases: 2. CDR1 SGHNT and CDR2 YYREEE come from the germline V gene (reference sequence). The CDR3 here is CASSQLAGTDTQYF. The CDR3 DNA sequence: TGTGCCAGCAGCCAACTAGCGGGGACAGATACGCAGTATTTT.

This chain joins TRBV30 and TRBJ1-6, with D unresolved. Germline V gene lookup returns CDR1 GTSNPN and CDR2 SVGIG (reference sequence). There are 13 residues in the CDR3. The V and J ends lost 7 bases and 7 bases respectively, with 14 bases between them. CDR3 amino acids: CASRDHFNSPLHF. The CDR3 DNA reads as TGTGCCTCTCGAGATCACTTCAATTCACCCCTCCACTTT.

The rearrangement joins TRBV9 to TRBJ2-5; 8 positions match TRBD2. The CDR3 has 18 residues. The germline V gene encodes CDR1 SGDLS and CDR2 YYNGEE. Trimming removed 4 bases from V and 5 bases from J; junction bases left unmatched: 19. CDR3 region: CASSLNPVGAGGVETQYF. In DNA, the CDR3 is TGTGCCAGCAGCCTTAACCCCGTTGGGGCGGGGGGTGTGGAGACCCAGTACTTC.